This passage covers 26 T cell receptor beta chains from one sample sequenced in a study of blood T cell repertoires in COVID-19 (dated by TCRdb to 2019 to 2021). The library was produced with the immunoSEQ multiplex PCR assay. As stored in TCRdb, this immuneACCESS dataset retains in-frame rearrangements with V and J assigned. A fraction of the clones does not appear; measured against another copy, unresolved V genes explain less than half of the discrepancy, and the remainder lacks a known reason. The sample table contains roughly 430,000 clones; only one count was recorded for roughly 86% of them. The top ten hold more than 2% of the sample. The sequenced material came from PBMCs or T cells enriched from blood (not recorded which). The receptors here all came from a woman between 40 and 50 years old with acute COVID-19.

For this clone: Other DNA sequences in this sample translate to the same CDR3. This chain connects TRBV6-5 to TRBJ2-7; D possibly corresponds to TRBD2 (6 bases). Looked up from germline, CDR1 is MNHEY and CDR2 is SVGAGI. V lost 0 bases, J lost 4 bases, and 10 bases lay in between. The CDR3 length is 14 residues. Here the CDR3 reads CASSYSRGFYEQYF. Written as DNA, the CDR3 is TGTGCCAGCAGTTACTCCCGGGGGTTTTACGAGCAGTACTTC.

The chain carries TRBV5-8 and TRBJ2-7, with D hard to call. V lost 4 bases, J lost 6 bases, and 5 bases lay in between. CDR1 is SGHTS, CDR2 YDEGEE, per germline. This CDR3 region has 10 residues. CDR3 nucleotides: TGTGCCAGCAGCCCCGTCGAGCAGTACTTC. Protein product: CASSPVEQYF.

The rearrangement links TRBV5-1 to TRBJ1-1; D is unclear. V was pared by 4 bases and J by 6 bases, with 10 bases between. Germline values: CDR1 SGHRS, CDR2 YFSETQ. The CDR3 sequence is 12 residues long. CDR3 protein: CASSPPSAEAFF. CDR3 coding DNA: TGCGCCAGCAGCCCTCCCTCCGCTGAAGCTTTCTTT.

The CDR3 loop is CASSLSQTQAIGYTF. The CDR3 nucleotides are TGTGCCAGCAGTTTAAGCCAAACCCAGGCGATCGGCTACACCTTC. This chain connects TRBV27 to TRBJ1-2; D gene unclear. V was shortened by 2 bases and J by 8 bases, with 18 bases between the two germline ends. The CDR3 totals 15 residues. CDR1 MNHEY and CDR2 SMNVEV come from the germline V gene (reference sequence).

J is TRBJ2-3 and V is TRBV12-3 or TRBV12-4, with no clear D. V gave up 0 bases and J gave up 3 bases, with 4 bases separating them. The length of the CDR3 is 13 residues. CDR3 sequence: CASSLARTDTQYF. As DNA, the CDR3 is TGTGCCAGCAGTTTAGCGAGAACAGATACGCAGTATTTT.

The V and J genes are TRBV5-1 and TRBJ2-5; 7 bases line up with TRBD2. With V trimmed by 0 bases and J by 3 bases, 5 bases remained unmatched. Germline V gene sequence: CDR1 SGHRS, CDR2 YFSETQ. The CDR3 is made up of 15 amino acids. CDR3 nucleotides: TGCGCCAGCAGCTTGGTGGCGGGGGAGGAAGAGACCCAGTACTTC. It codes for CASSLVAGEEETQYF.

This clone was seen once. V usage is TRBV9 and J usage is TRBJ1-1; D is perhaps TRBD1 (6 bases). The V gene's germline CDR1 is SGDLS and CDR2 YYNGEE. The CDR3 spans 16 residues. Trimming removed 3 bases from V and 0 bases from J, with 15 bases in between. This CDR3 reads CASSEPRDTVNTEAFF. The CDR3 DNA follows: TGTGCCAGCAGCGAGCCCAGGGACACCGTGAACACTGAAGCTTTCTTT. The full variable domain, its missing parts supplied by reference TRBV9 and TRBJ1-1, is DSGVTQTPKHLITATGQRVTLRCSPRSGDLSVYWYQQSLDQGLQFLIQYYNGEERAKGNILERFSAQQFPDLHSELNLSSLELGDSALYFCASSEPRDTVNTEAFFGQGTRLTVV.

The chain recombines TRBV18 with TRBJ1-1; tentative D call: TRBD1 (5 bases). Germline values: CDR1 KGHSH, CDR2 LQKENI. V was trimmed by 1 base and J by 1 base, leaving 7 bases between them. This CDR3 contains 14 residues. CDR3 DNA: TGTGCCAGCTCACCACTGGGGGGGAACACTGAAGCTTTCTTT. Translation: CASSPLGGNTEAFF.

The V and J genes are TRBV12-3 or TRBV12-4 and TRBJ1-5, with TRBD1 as a possible D gene (5 bases). The germline V and J ends were trimmed by 7 bases and 4 bases, with 11 bases remaining between them. The CDR3 is 13 residues long. CDR3 sequence: CASTLGGNQPQHF. DNA of the CDR3: TGTGCCAGCACCCTGGGGGGAAATCAGCCCCAGCATTTT.

V usage is TRBV11-2 and J usage is TRBJ2-5; 8 bases line up with TRBD2. The CDR3 extends over 16 amino acids. Germline values: CDR1 SGHAT, CDR2 FQNNGV. The V and J ends lost 1 base and 2 bases, in that order; junction bases with no gene match: 6. CDR3 in DNA: TGTGCCAGCAGCTTAGTGGATCGGGGGGGTCAAGAGACCCAGTACTTC. Translation gives CASSLVDRGGQETQYF.

This chain joins TRBV14 and TRBJ2-2, with 11 bases that match TRBD1. Germline V gene sequence: CDR1 SGHDN, CDR2 FVKESK. V lost 0 bases, J lost 6 bases, and 9 bases stayed unmatched. The CDR3 has 18 amino acids. CDR3 DNA: TGTGCCAGCAGCCAAGACGGATGGACAGGGGGCGCGCCCGGGGAGCTGTTTTTT. Translated: CASSQDGWTGGAPGELFF. Full variable domain (remainder filled in from reference TRBV14 and TRBJ2-2): EAGVTQFPSHSVIEKGQTVTLRCDPISGHDNLYWYRRVMGKEIKFLLHFVKESKQDESGMPNNRFLAERTGGTYSTLKVQPAELEDSGVYFCASSQDGWTGGAPGELFFGEGSRLTVL.

This clone was detected a few times. CDR3 region: CASSRPGQVVSGANVLTF. The CDR3 coding sequence is TGTGCCAGCAGCCGTCCGGGACAGGTTGTCTCTGGGGCCAACGTCCTGACTTTC. This rearrangement joins TRBV4-2 to TRBJ2-6; 8 bases fit TRBD1. CDR1 and CDR2 from the germline V gene are LGHNA and YNFKEQ. V shed 4 bases, J shed 0 bases, and the junction held 8 bases outside the gene matches. The CDR3 totals 18 residues.

J is TRBJ1-1 and V is TRBV12-3 or TRBV12-4, with D unclear. The CDR3 runs 12 residues. The V gene lost 3 bases and the J gene lost 10 bases, with 12 bases spanning the gap. The CDR3 DNA follows: TGTGCCAGCAGTTTCGAGGGAATTACAGCTTTCTTT. Translating it yields CASSFEGITAFF.

The chain uses TRBV24-1 and TRBJ1-4, with TRBD1 matching over 10 bases. Germline trimming cut 5 bases from V and 5 bases from J; bases unmatched to any gene: 7. The V gene's germline CDR1 is KGHDR and CDR2 SFDVKD. The CDR3 is 16 amino acids. CDR3 protein: CATSGAGTGVNEKLFF. In DNA form, the CDR3 reads TGTGCCACCAGTGGCGCCGGGACAGGGGTGAATGAAAAACTGTTTTTT.

A note on this clone: At one end the junction does not follow the germline gene, possibly because of a read error. This chain joins TRBV5-1 and TRBJ2-7; TRBD1 aligns across 8 bases. Germline CDR1 SGHRS, CDR2 YFSETQ. The CDR3 consists of 13 residues. This CDR3 reads CASSGQGSFEQYF. CDR3 DNA: TGCGCCAGCAGCGGACAGGGTTCCTTCGAGCAGTACTTC. Full variable domain (rest looked up from reference TRBV5-1 and TRBJ2-7): KAGVTQTPRYLIKTRGQQVTLSCSPISGHRSVSWYQQTPGQGLQFLFEYFSETQRNKGNFPGRFSGRQFSNSRSEMNVSTLELGDSALYLCASSGQGSFEQYFGPGTRLTVT.

Ten or more counts support this clone. The chain links TRBV3-1 (or the pseudogene TRBV3-2) to TRBJ2-2; 12 positions agree with TRBD2. Trimming took 4 bases from V and 4 from J; bases not matched to a gene: 10. This CDR3 contains 18 residues. Germline assignment: CDR1 LGHDT and CDR2 YNNKEL (reference sequence). CDR3 sequence reads: CASSRQLAGGRGTGELFF. In nucleotides, the CDR3 is TGTGCCAGCAGCCGCCAGCTAGCGGGGGGGCGCGGCACCGGGGAGCTGTTTTTT.

The chain couples TRBV5-4 to TRBJ1-2; TRBD1 matches at 10 bases. J was trimmed by 8 bases and V by 3 bases; bases with no gene match: 10. CDR3 size: 15 residues. Germline CDR1 reads SGHNT; CDR2 reads YYREEE (reference sequence). This CDR3 is CASSSQTRDRGGYTF. CDR3 sequence (DNA): TGTGCCAGCAGCTCGCAGACCCGGGACAGGGGCGGCTACACCTTC.

The rearrangement uses TRBV11-2 and TRBJ1-2, with 7 bases aligning to TRBD1. Per germline, CDR1 SGHAT and CDR2 FQNNGV. V lost 8 bases to trimming and J lost 8 bases; unmatched junction nucleotides: 11. This CDR3 region has 13 residues. CDR3 nucleotide sequence: TGTGCCAGCTCCCGACAGGGCGCAGAGGGCTACACCTTC. Encoded protein: CASSRQGAEGYTF.

V usage is TRBV2 and J usage is TRBJ1-2; TRBD1 is a possible D gene (5 bases). V dropped 6 bases and J dropped 2 bases, with 16 bases sitting between them. The CDR3 is made up of 15 amino acids. Germline V gives CDR1 SNHLY, CDR2 FYNNEI. The CDR3 reads CASSQTTASNYGYTF. The DNA for the CDR3 is TGTGCCAGCAGCCAAACGACAGCCTCGAACTATGGCTACACCTTC.

This rearrangement joins TRBV3-1 (or the pseudogene TRBV3-2) to TRBJ1-2; D is uncertain. V gave up 2 bases and J gave up 4 bases, with 5 bases separating them. Germline assignment: CDR1 LGHDT and CDR2 YNNKEL (reference sequence). CDR3 length equals 12 residues. This CDR3 reads CASSQSSYGYTF. The CDR3, as DNA: TGTGCCAGCAGCCAATCCAGCTATGGCTACACCTTC.

The rearrangement joins TRBV9 to TRBJ2-3, with D maybe TRBD2 (6 bases). Germline CDR1 SGDLS, CDR2 YYNGEE. CDR3 size: 16 residues. With 0 bases removed from V and 0 bases from J, the gap between germline ends came to 11 bases. DNA of the CDR3: TGTGCCAGCAGCGTAGGGGCCAGCGGGAGCACAGATACGCAGTATTTT. This translates into CASSVGASGSTDTQYF.

The chain recombines TRBV7-9 with TRBJ2-3; D gene unclear. The V end was cut by 5 bases, the J end by 6 bases, with 9 bases between. The CDR3 runs to 12 residues. Germline values: CDR1 SEHNR, CDR2 FQNEAQ (reference sequence). The CDR3 coding sequence is TGTGCCAGCAGCCGGAGCGCCGATACGCAGTATTTT. Protein sequence: CASSRSADTQYF.

This sequence joins TRBV21-1 and TRBJ2-3; the table names TRBD1, a call not compared with the DNA. TRBV21-1 is flagged as a pseudogene. The CDR3 spans 14 residues. The CDR3 nucleotides read TGTGCCAGCAGCAAAGTCAGGCCAACAGATACGCAGTATTTT. This sequence encodes CASSKVRPTDTQYF.

This sequence joins TRBV6-2 or TRBV6-3 and TRBJ2-7, with 7 bases fitting TRBD1. With 5 bases clipped from V and 0 bases from J, the junction kept 10 bases outside the gene matches. From germline, CDR1 is MNHEY and CDR2 SVGEGT. The length of the CDR3 is 16 residues. In DNA form, the CDR3 reads TGTGCCAGCAGTCAACCGACAGGGACGAGCTCCTACGAGCAGTACTTC. As protein: CASSQPTGTSSYEQYF.

This rearrangement joins TRBV11-3 to TRBJ2-7; the D gene is possibly TRBD1 (5 bases). Germline values: CDR1 SGHNT, CDR2 YENEEA. The CDR3 runs 13 residues. The V end was cut by 5 bases, the J end by 2 bases, with 10 bases between. CDR3: CASSQQATYEQYF. In DNA form, the CDR3 reads TGTGCCAGCAGCCAACAGGCCACCTACGAGCAGTACTTC.

This clone was found once. The chain recombines TRBV2 with TRBJ2-1; D is possibly TRBD2 (6 bases). V was clipped by 6 bases and J by 2 bases, with 14 bases between them. Germline V lookup: CDR1 SNHLY, CDR2 FYNNEI. This CDR3 is 15 amino acids long. The CDR3 loop reads CASRRGTYPYNEQFF. The CDR3 nucleotides are TGTGCCAGCAGGCGCGGGACGTACCCCTACAATGAGCAGTTCTTC. The whole variable domain, remainder taken from reference TRBV2 and TRBJ2-1, is EPEVTQTPSHQVTQMGQEVILRCVPISNHLYFYWYRQILGQKVEFLVSFYNNEISEKSEIFDDQFSVERPDGSNFTLKIRSTKLEDSAMYFCASRRGTYPYNEQFFGPGTRLTVL.